The 20 T cell receptor beta chains reported below all come from one sample, sequenced in a study of T cell changes during pregnancy in multiple sclerosis. This table comes from immunoSEQ multiplex PCR, and its TCRdb copy is limited to in-frame clones, with some not included. The sample includes 45,000 to 55,000 clones, 88% of them seen just once. Sample: CD4+ T cells from peripheral blood mononuclear cells, taken in the second trimester of pregnancy. Receptors originate from a female donor with multiple sclerosis, enrolled in a pregnancy study.

This chain links TRBV5-1 with TRBJ2-3; D gene unclear. Germline V CDR1 and CDR2: SGHRS, YFSETQ. Trimming shortened V by 2 bases and J by 1 base, and 5 bases separated the two germline ends. This CDR3 spans 13 amino acids. This chain's CDR3 is CASSFSGTDTQYF. CDR3 coding DNA: TGCGCCAGCAGCTTTAGTGGCACAGATACGCAGTATTTT. The full variable domain, completed using reference TRBV5-1 and TRBJ2-3, is KAGVTQTPRYLIKTRGQQVTLSCSPISGHRSVSWYQQTPGQGLQFLFEYFSETQRNKGNFPGRFSGRQFSNSRSEMNVSTLELGDSALYLCASSFSGTDTQYFGPGTRLTVL.

This chain joins TRBV28 and TRBJ2-2, with 7 nucleotides matching TRBD1. Germline V lookup: CDR1 MDHEN, CDR2 SYDVKM. The CDR3 extends over 15 amino acids. Losses at the gene ends were 2 bases for V and 7 bases for J; bases not matched to a gene: 7. The CDR3 coding sequence is TGTGCCAGCAGTTTAGGGACAGCTTTTTACGGGGAGCTGTTTTTT. Translating it yields CASSLGTAFYGELFF.

J is TRBJ1-1 and V is TRBV5-6, with 7 bases lining up with TRBD1. V lost 2 bases and J lost 4; bases outside the gene matches: 5. In germline, CDR1 is SGHDT, CDR2 YYEEEE. This CDR3 is built from 14 residues. The CDR3 DNA is TGTGCCAGCAGCTTTAGGGGGCCGAGCACTGAAGCTTTCTTT. Its protein is CASSFRGPSTEAFF.

This clone has just a few counts. The CDR3 loop reads CAWSYRDRANSPLHF. For the CDR3, the DNA is TGTGCCTGGAGTTACCGGGACAGGGCTAATTCACCCCTCCACTTT. The V and J genes are TRBV30 and TRBJ1-6; 9 nucleotides agree with TRBD1. CDR1 and CDR2 from the germline V gene are GTSNPN and SVGIG (reference sequence). CDR3 length: 15 amino acids. J gave up 6 bases and V 2 bases, and 5 bases lay outside the gene matches.

CDR3 residues: CASSAEVNYGYTF. CDR3 sequence (DNA): TGTGCCAGCAGTGCAGAGGTGAACTATGGCTACACCTTC. The chain joins TRBV28 to TRBJ1-2; no reliable D call. The CDR3 length is 13 residues. Trimming pared 5 bases from V and 2 bases from J, leaving 9 bases between. The germline V gene has CDR1 MDHEN and CDR2 SYDVKM.

The chain joins TRBV14 to TRBJ1-1, with D possibly matching TRBD1 (5 bases). This CDR3 region has 14 residues. In germline, CDR1 is SGHDN, CDR2 FVKESK. V was trimmed by 2 bases and J by 3 bases, leaving 10 bases between them. Here the CDR3 reads CASSQKQVYTEAFF. The CDR3 DNA reads as TGTGCCAGCAGCCAAAAACAGGTATACACTGAAGCTTTCTTT.

The J gene is TRBJ2-7, the V gene TRBV21-1; the table's D call TRBD2 went unverified against the DNA. TRBV21-1 is marked as a pseudogene. The CDR3 extends over 14 amino acids. The CDR3 loop reads CASSKEGRSYEQYF. In DNA, the CDR3 is TGTGCCAGCAGCAAAGAGGGGAGGAGCTACGAGCAGTACTTC.

This clone was seen once. This rearrangement joins TRBV30 to TRBJ2-4; 7 bases are shared with TRBD2. The V gene's germline CDR1 is GTSNPN and CDR2 SVGIG (reference sequence). The CDR3 sequence is 16 residues long. Trimming took 0 bases from V and 1 from J; bases not matched to a gene: 6. The CDR3 DNA sequence: TGTGCCTGGAGTGTATCTAGCGGCCGGGCCAAAAACATTCAGTACTTC. Translation: CAWSVSSGRAKNIQYF.

The V and J genes are TRBV6-1 and TRBJ2-7, with no clear D. This CDR3 has 11 amino acids. Germline V CDR1 and CDR2: MNHNS, SASEGT. The V end lost 5 bases, the J end lost 12 bases, and 14 bases lay between the germline ends. The DNA of the CDR3 is TGTGCCAGCAGTTACGGTTTGGTGGTGTACTTC. This codes for CASSYGLVVYF.

This clone was observed a single time. The chain uses TRBV4-2 and TRBJ2-2; TRBD2 aligns across 9 bases. The CDR3 extends over 18 amino acids. Per the germline V gene, CDR1 is LGHNA and CDR2 is YNFKEQ. The junction had 12 bases not matched to a gene; V was cut back by 1 base and J by 6 bases. The CDR3 bases are TGTGCCAGCAGCCAAGGTGAAGGTTCAGCGGGAGGTGCCGGGGAGCTGTTTTTT. This gives the protein CASSQGEGSAGGAGELFF.

This clone was seen just once. This chain links TRBV11-2 with TRBJ2-3; tentatively, D is TRBD1 (6 bases). Germline-derived CDR1 and CDR2 are SGHAT and FQNNGV. V lost 3 bases and J 0 bases, leaving 13 bases between the germline ends. This CDR3 region has 16 residues. The CDR3 protein is CASSLGTKRSTDTQYF. The CDR3 region has the DNA TGTGCCAGCAGCTTGGGGACAAAGCGTAGCACAGATACGCAGTATTTT.

The chain joins TRBV28 to TRBJ1-5; 7 nucleotides line up with TRBD1. CDR3 length equals 15 residues. V was clipped by 1 base and J by 1 base; unmatched bases: 1. Germline assignment: CDR1 MDHEN and CDR2 SYDVKM. This CDR3 is CASSLLQGSNQPQHF. The CDR3 coding sequence is TGTGCCAGCAGTTTATTACAGGGGAGCAATCAGCCCCAGCATTTT. The full variable domain, with the rest looked up from reference TRBV28 and TRBJ1-5, is DVKVTQSSRYLVKRTGEKVFLECVQDMDHENMFWYRQDPGLGLRLIYFSYDVKMKEKGDIPEGYSVSREKKERFSLILESASTNQTSMYLCASSLLQGSNQPQHFGDGTRLSIL.

In DNA, the CDR3 is TGTGCCAGCAGTGAATTACTAGCAGGAGCAGGGGCCAACGTCCTGACTTTC. As protein: CASSELLAGAGANVLTF. The chain carries TRBV6-1 and TRBJ2-6, with D tentatively TRBD2 (6 bases). Germline CDR1 is MNHNS and CDR2 is SASEGT. V lost 2 bases and J 4 bases, leaving 15 bases between the germline ends. The CDR3 totals 17 residues.

This chain uses TRBV5-1 with TRBJ2-6; D possibly corresponds to TRBD1 (6 bases). Per the germline V gene, CDR1 is SGHRS and CDR2 is YFSETQ. The CDR3 is made up of 15 amino acids. V shed 2 bases and J shed 4 bases, with 10 bases lying between them. Written as DNA, the CDR3 is TGCGCCAGCAGCTTTACAGGGTCGGGGGCCAACGTCCTGACTTTC. Protein product: CASSFTGSGANVLTF.

The gene calls are TRBV30 and TRBJ1-5; the D gene is possibly TRBD1 (5 bases). Trimming stripped 0 bases from V and 5 bases from J, with 14 bases between. Germline CDR1 and CDR2: GTSNPN and SVGIG (reference sequence). CDR3 length: 15 residues. CDR3 region: CAWSVYGAGDQPQHF. CDR3 sequence (DNA): TGTGCCTGGAGTGTATATGGGGCCGGAGATCAGCCCCAGCATTTT.

CDR3 DNA: TGTGCCAGCAACGCGCACGACAGGGCGTCCTACAATGAGCAGTTCTTC. Its protein product is CASNAHDRASYNEQFF. The chain is built from TRBV7-8 and TRBJ2-1; 7 nucleotides agree with TRBD1. This CDR3 has 16 amino acids. Trimming cost V 7 bases and J 1 base; bases outside gene matches: 10. Germline V lookup: CDR1 SGHVS, CDR2 FQNEAQ.

The chain carries TRBV11-2 and TRBJ2-7; 7 nucleotides agree with TRBD2. Germline assignment: CDR1 SGHAT and CDR2 FQNNGV. The CDR3 has 17 amino acids. V shed 2 bases, J shed 5 bases, and the junction held 15 bases outside the gene matches. The CDR3 nucleotides read TGTGCCAGCAGCTTAAGTCTTCGGGGGGAACCTCCCCACGAGCAGTACTTC. The encoded protein is CASSLSLRGEPPHEQYF.

This rearrangement joins TRBV20-1 to TRBJ1-2; D call uncertain. The V end lost 3 bases, the J end lost 2 bases, and 4 bases lay between the germline ends. The germline CDR1 and CDR2 sequences are DFQATT and SNEGSKA (reference sequence). The CDR3 totals 11 residues. CDR3 loop: CSASRNYGYTF. The CDR3 DNA reads TGCAGTGCTAGCCGGAACTATGGCTACACCTTC.

This clone was detected only once. The V and J genes are TRBV10-1 and TRBJ2-7; 8 nucleotides line up with TRBD2. V shed 2 bases and J 2 bases; nucleotides not matched to a gene: 8. CDR1 and CDR2 from the germline V gene are WNHNN and SYGVQD (reference sequence). The CDR3 is 16 amino acids. CDR3 region: CASSEGPPGGAYEQYF. CDR3 in DNA: TGCGCCAGCAGTGAGGGTCCGCCGGGGGGGGCCTACGAGCAGTACTTC.

By frequency in the sample, this clone is medium-sized. V is TRBV27 and J is TRBJ1-4; perhaps TRBD1 as D (5 bases). Germline V gives CDR1 MNHEY, CDR2 SMNVEV (reference sequence). The CDR3 covers 18 residues. Trimming took off 4 bases at V and 0 bases at J, with 18 bases between the two ends. The CDR3, as DNA: TGTGCCAGCAGTTCAACAAGGAGGGGACTTGCAACTAATGAAAAACTGTTTTTT. Translated, it gives CASSSTRRGLATNEKLFF.